The 18 T cell receptor beta chains reported below all come from one sample, sequenced in a study of blood T cell repertoires in COVID-19. Using immunoSEQ multiplex PCR, the repertoire was profiled, and TCRdb retains in-frame clones only, with some absent. The sample has some 87,000 clones, around 92% seen once. Sequences were obtained from peripheral blood. The receptor source for this set is a woman aged 55-75 years with active COVID-19.

The chain joins TRBV5-1 to TRBJ2-3; D is possibly TRBD1 (5 bases). The CDR3 length is 16 residues. Deletions cut 4 bases from V and 3 bases from J, with 18 bases between. Germline assignment: CDR1 SGHRS and CDR2 YFSETQ. Here the CDR3 reads CASSATANFETDTQYF. CDR3 nucleotide sequence: TGCGCCAGCAGCGCGACAGCTAACTTCGAAACAGATACGCAGTATTTT.

The chain uses TRBV20-1 and TRBJ1-1, with D perhaps matching TRBD1 (5 bases). Germline CDR1 and CDR2: DFQATT and SNEGSKA (reference sequence). This CDR3 is 11 amino acids long. Trimming took 3 bases from V and 8 from J, leaving 10 bases between them. The CDR3 DNA sequence: TGCAGTGCTAGTTTACAGGAAGAAGCTTTCTTT. Its translation: CSASLQEEAFF.

The chain joins TRBV28 to TRBJ1-1; 7 bases align to TRBD1. The CDR3 runs to 14 residues. Trimming at V came to 4 bases and at J to 1 base, leaving 3 bases not matched to a gene. Germline V CDR1 and CDR2: MDHEN, SYDVKM. The CDR3 DNA reads TGTGCCAGCAGTTCAGGGGGACAGAACACTGAAGCTTTCTTT. It is translated as CASSSGGQNTEAFF.

This rearrangement joins TRBV5-1 to TRBJ2-3; D might be TRBD1 (6 bases). Trimming pared 0 bases from V and 8 bases from J, leaving 19 bases between. From germline, CDR1 is SGHRS and CDR2 YFSETQ. The CDR3 consists of 16 residues. The CDR3 region has the DNA TGCGCCAGCAGCTTGGAAATGCAGGGGCCCTCCGGTACGCAGTATTTT. This encodes CASSLEMQGPSGTQYF.

This sequence joins TRBV6-5 and TRBJ2-3, with D possibly TRBD2 on 5 matching bases. V was trimmed by 9 bases and J by 2 bases, leaving 15 bases between them. The CDR3 runs to 14 residues. The germline CDR1 and CDR2 sequences are MNHEY and SVGAGI. CDR3 region: CASFGETITDTQYF. CDR3 nucleotides: TGTGCCAGTTTTGGGGAGACTATCACAGATACGCAGTATTTT.

This chain uses TRBV5-5 with TRBJ1-6; D gene ambiguous. This CDR3 is built from 17 residues. Germline CDR1 reads SGHKS; CDR2 reads YYEKEE (reference sequence). Trimming removed 0 bases at V and 4 bases at J, with 14 bases between. CDR3 sequence reads: CASSLAPGAGYNSPLHF. The CDR3 nucleotides read TGTGCCAGCAGCTTGGCCCCGGGCGCGGGATATAATTCACCCCTCCACTTT.

The rearrangement uses TRBV2 and TRBJ1-5; maybe TRBD1 (6 bases). The CDR3 is made up of 15 amino acids. Germline V lookup: CDR1 SNHLY, CDR2 FYNNEI. V gave up 5 bases and J gave up 5 bases, with 16 bases separating them. The CDR3 loop reads CASSSYHRDDQPQHF. In nucleotides, the CDR3 is TGTGCCAGCAGTTCATATCACAGGGATGATCAGCCCCAGCATTTT.

The chain uses TRBV19 and TRBJ2-5; maybe TRBD1 (6 bases). Germline V gives CDR1 LNHDA, CDR2 SQIVND (reference sequence). This CDR3 spans 13 amino acids. Trimming left V 1 base short and J 5 bases short, with 8 bases between. CDR3 loop: CASSIGTAETQYF. The CDR3 DNA reads TGTGCCAGTAGTATAGGGACAGCTGAGACCCAGTACTTC.

This sequence joins TRBV28 and TRBJ1-4; no clear D. V lost 4 bases, J lost 4 bases, and 10 bases lay in between. This CDR3 contains 14 residues. Germline lookup yields CDR1 MDHEN and CDR2 SYDVKM. The CDR3 coding sequence is TGTGCCAGCAGTTCCTGGGGAGGTAATGAAAAACTGTTTTTT. This translates into CASSSWGGNEKLFF.

V is TRBV25-1 and J is TRBJ1-2; 7 bases line up with TRBD1. The CDR3 length is 13 residues. The V segment lost 4 bases and the J segment 8 bases; nucleotides outside the gene matches: 7. From germline, CDR1 is MGHDK and CDR2 SYGVNS. CDR3: CASSARTGSGYTF. The DNA of the CDR3 is TGTGCCAGCAGTGCACGGACAGGTTCCGGCTACACCTTC.

V gene TRBV5-8 combines with J gene TRBJ2-7; 8 positions agree with TRBD1. CDR1 and CDR2 (germline): SGHTS, YDEGEE. The CDR3 is made up of 13 amino acids. With V trimmed by 3 bases and J by 5 bases, 4 bases remained unmatched. In nucleotides, the CDR3 is TGTGCCAGCAGCTGGACAGGGCAGGACGAGCAGTACTTC. Translated: CASSWTGQDEQYF.

The chain is built from TRBV5-4 and TRBJ1-2; 7 bases fit TRBD1. CDR1 and CDR2 from the germline V gene are SGHNT and YYREEE (reference sequence). The CDR3 runs to 16 residues. With 2 bases clipped from V and 3 bases from J, the junction kept 10 bases outside the gene matches. Here the CDR3 reads CASSFGSRQGHYGYTF. The CDR3 DNA follows: TGTGCCAGCAGCTTTGGCTCAAGACAGGGCCACTATGGCTACACCTTC.

CDR3 loop: CASRTSGNEQYF. In DNA form, the CDR3 reads TGTGCCAGCAGGACTAGCGGAAACGAGCAGTACTTC. This chain connects TRBV6-4 to TRBJ2-7; 9 bases are a match to TRBD2. The CDR3 covers 12 residues. V lost 6 bases to trimming and J lost 5 bases; unmatched junction nucleotides: 2. CDR1 MRHNA and CDR2 SNTAGT come from the germline V gene.

J is TRBJ1-2 and V is TRBV7-9; 8 nucleotides align to TRBD1. CDR3 length: 13 amino acids. From germline, CDR1 is SEHNR and CDR2 FQNEAQ (reference sequence). Trimming took 3 bases from V and 5 from J; bases not matched to a gene: 2. For the CDR3, the DNA is TGTGCCAGCAGCTTGGACAGGGAGTATGGCTACACCTTC. Protein product: CASSLDREYGYTF.

V usage is TRBV5-1 and J usage is TRBJ1-4; D may be TRBD1 (5 bases). With 4 bases removed from V and 8 bases from J, the gap between germline ends came to 18 bases. The CDR3 runs 15 residues. Germline V gene sequence: CDR1 SGHRS, CDR2 YFSETQ. The CDR3 sequence is CASSPDSTLGEKLFF. The CDR3 DNA sequence: TGCGCCAGCAGCCCCGACAGTACCCTGGGGGAAAAACTGTTTTTT.

The sample holds one count of this clone. The chain is built from TRBV19 and TRBJ2-6; D is unclear. The ends were cut back, 3 bases at V and 2 bases at J, with 2 bases in the middle. Germline CDR1 LNHDA, CDR2 SQIVND (reference sequence). This CDR3 contains 13 residues. CDR3 loop: CASSITGANVLTF. Written as DNA, the CDR3 is TGTGCCAGTAGTATTACTGGGGCCAACGTCCTGACTTTC.

The genes are TRBV7-3 and TRBJ2-1; 8 positions agree with TRBD2. V was clipped by 5 bases and J by 0 bases; unmatched bases: 6. Germline CDR1 is SGHTA and CDR2 is FQGTGA. CDR3 length: 16 residues. The CDR3 spells CASSRRGRSSYNEQFF. The DNA for the CDR3 is TGTGCCAGCAGCCGCCGCGGGAGGAGCTCCTACAATGAGCAGTTCTTC.

The CDR3 nucleotides read TGCAGCGTAGCCGGGACTAGCACCTCGAACACCGGGGAGCTGTTTTTT. Its translation is CSVAGTSTSNTGELFF. The chain combines TRBV29-1 with TRBJ2-2; 9 bases are a match to TRBD2. Trimming cost V 6 bases and J 0 bases; bases outside gene matches: 8. Germline lookup yields CDR1 SQVTM and CDR2 ANQGSEA. The length of the CDR3 is 16 residues.